The 23 T cell receptor beta chains given below trace back to one sample, sequenced in a study of T cell responses to AZD1222 COVID-19 vaccine. Assay used: immunoSEQ multiplex PCR; TCRdb lists only in-frame clones, some missing. There are about 93,000 clones in the sample; nearly 90% occur only once, and approximately 2.6% lies in the top ten. The input for sequencing was peripheral blood, taken on day 0 of MenACWY control vaccination. Every receptor here comes from an adult in good health.

V and J are TRBV30 and TRBJ1-5; D not resolved. This CDR3 is 14 amino acids long. V dropped 3 bases and J dropped 0 bases, with 9 bases sitting between them. Germline V gene data show CDR1 as GTSNPN and CDR2 as SVGIG (reference sequence). The CDR3 DNA reads as TGTGCCTGGAGGGAATATAATAGCAATCAGCCCCAGCATTTT. Protein product: CAWREYNSNQPQHF.

The rearrangement joins TRBV5-1 to TRBJ1-2, with 7 bases matching TRBD1. Germline values: CDR1 SGHRS, CDR2 YFSETQ. CDR3 length: 17 amino acids. J gave up 4 bases and V 0 bases, and 12 bases lay outside the gene matches. DNA of the CDR3: TGCGCCAGCAGCTTGGAGCCGAGGTTGTCAGGGGGCTATGGCTACACCTTC. This encodes CASSLEPRLSGGYGYTF.

The chain is built from TRBV10-3 and TRBJ2-6, with D unresolved. The germline gives CDR1 ENHRY, CDR2 SYGVKD. The CDR3 length is 17 residues. The ends were cut back, 0 bases at V and 0 bases at J, with 9 bases in the middle. CDR3 protein: CAISESIGLSGANVLTF. As DNA, the CDR3 is TGTGCCATCAGTGAGTCGATTGGGCTCTCTGGGGCCAACGTCCTGACTTTC.

The rearrangement uses TRBV7-2 and TRBJ2-3; 8 positions agree with TRBD1. J gave up 6 bases and V 1 base, and 3 bases lay outside the gene matches. Germline-derived CDR1 and CDR2 are SGHTA and FQGNSA. This CDR3 spans 14 amino acids. The CDR3 region has the DNA TGTGCCAGCAGCTTAGAGGACAGGGCGGATACGCAGTATTTT. Its translation is CASSLEDRADTQYF.

This clone was recorded only once. The chain is built from TRBV28 and TRBJ1-5; D is unresolved. The germline CDR1 and CDR2 sequences are MDHEN and SYDVKM. The CDR3 consists of 13 residues. The V end lost 3 bases, the J end lost 1 base, and 4 bases lay between the germline ends. In DNA form, the CDR3 reads TGTGCCAGCAGTTTGGACAGCAATCAGCCCCAGCATTTT. As protein: CASSLDSNQPQHF.

The chain carries TRBV9 and TRBJ1-2, with D perhaps matching TRBD1 (5 bases). CDR1 is SGDLS and CDR2 is YYNGEE in the germline V gene. The CDR3 has 14 residues. V lost 3 bases to trimming and J lost 8 bases, with 17 bases between them. Here the CDR3 reads CASSAMKGANGYTF. The CDR3 region has the DNA TGTGCCAGCAGCGCTATGAAAGGGGCGAACGGCTACACCTTC. The full variable domain, its missing parts supplied by reference TRBV9 and TRBJ1-2, is DSGVTQTPKHLITATGQRVTLRCSPRSGDLSVYWYQQSLDQGLQFLIQYYNGEERAKGNILERFSAQQFPDLHSELNLSSLELGDSALYFCASSAMKGANGYTFGSGTRLTVV.

The gene calls are TRBV18 and TRBJ1-1, with D perhaps matching TRBD1 (6 bases). The CDR3 sequence is 15 residues long. Looked up from germline, CDR1 is KGHSH and CDR2 is LQKENI. The V gene lost 3 bases and the J gene lost 6 bases, with 17 bases spanning the gap. The CDR3 coding sequence is TGTGCCAGCTCACCTTCCGGGGGGCGTCTTTCTGAAGCTTTCTTT. Translation: CASSPSGGRLSEAFF.

The chain joins TRBV3-1 (or the pseudogene TRBV3-2) to TRBJ2-5; 9 bases match TRBD2. V shed 4 bases and J 7 bases; nucleotides not matched to a gene: 10. This CDR3 contains 15 residues. Per the germline V gene, CDR1 is LGHDT and CDR2 is YNNKEL (reference sequence). The CDR3 region has the DNA TGTGCCAGCAGCCCTAGCGGGACCACCATAGGGACCCAGTACTTC. This codes for CASSPSGTTIGTQYF.

J is TRBJ1-5 and V is TRBV18, with 8 bases identical to TRBD1. The CDR3 runs 15 residues. Germline trimming cut 3 bases from V and 5 bases from J; bases unmatched to any gene: 6. In germline, CDR1 is KGHSH, CDR2 LQKENI. Here the CDR3 reads CASSPRTGFDQPQHF. CDR3 nucleotide sequence: TGTGCCAGCTCACCTCGGACAGGGTTCGATCAGCCCCAGCATTTT.

The J gene is TRBJ1-1, the V gene TRBV2; D remains ambiguous. Germline CDR1 and CDR2: SNHLY and FYNNEI. Trimming removed 6 bases at V and 0 bases at J, with 8 bases between. CDR3 size: 13 residues. The chain's CDR3 is CASRNSMNTEAFF. The CDR3 nucleotides are TGTGCCAGCAGAAACAGTATGAACACTGAAGCTTTCTTT.

This clone has just a few counts. This chain joins TRBV6-2 or TRBV6-3 and TRBJ1-2; 10 nucleotides align to TRBD1. Germline V gives CDR1 MNHEY, CDR2 SVGEGT. The J segment lost 6 bases and the V segment lost 5 bases, leaving 3 bases of the junction unmatched. The CDR3 runs to 13 residues. CDR3 protein: CASSRQGADGYTF. DNA of the CDR3: TGTGCCAGCAGTCGACAGGGGGCCGATGGCTACACCTTC.

The V call is TRBV9, the J call TRBJ2-7; 7 bases match TRBD1. There are 14 residues in the CDR3. CDR1 and CDR2 (germline): SGDLS, YYNGEE. Unmatched junction bases numbered 4, after V lost 2 bases and J lost 2 bases. DNA of the CDR3: TGTGCCAGCAGCGTGACAGGGACCACCTACGAGCAGTACTTC. Its translation is CASSVTGTTYEQYF.

V gene TRBV4-2 combines with J gene TRBJ1-1; D is undetermined. V was clipped by 0 bases and J by 4 bases, with 6 bases between them. The CDR3 has 13 amino acids. The germline CDR1 and CDR2 sequences are LGHNA and YNFKEQ. In DNA, the CDR3 is TGTGCCAGCAGCCAAGATATCCCCACTGAAGCTTTCTTT. Its protein is CASSQDIPTEAFF.

The chain combines TRBV7-2 with TRBJ1-1, with D unresolved. The germline V gene encodes CDR1 SGHTA and CDR2 FQGNSA. This CDR3 spans 15 amino acids. The ends were cut back, 5 bases at V and 6 bases at J, with 19 bases in the middle. The CDR3 DNA is TGTGCCAGCAGCCATCCCAACTTGGGCGGGTCTGAAGCTTTCTTT. Encoded protein: CASSHPNLGGSEAFF. The full variable domain, completed using reference TRBV7-2 and TRBJ1-1, is GAGVSQSPSNKVTEKGKDVELRCDPISGHTALYWYRQSLGQGLEFLIYFQGNSAPDKSGLPSDRFSAERTGGSVSTLTIQRTQQEDSAVYLCASSHPNLGGSEAFFGQGTRLTVV.

This sequence joins TRBV7-2 and TRBJ2-3, with D perhaps TRBD1 (6 bases). Trimming took 7 bases from V and 0 from J, leaving 11 bases between them. CDR1 SGHTA and CDR2 FQGNSA come from the germline V gene. The CDR3 is 14 amino acids. CDR3 sequence reads: CASNNGQSTDTQYF. In nucleotides, the CDR3 is TGTGCCAGCAACAATGGACAGAGCACAGATACGCAGTATTTT. Combining the CDR3 with reference TRBV7-2 and TRBJ2-3 gives the whole variable domain GAGVSQSPSNKVTEKGKDVELRCDPISGHTALYWYRQSLGQGLEFLIYFQGNSAPDKSGLPSDRFSAERTGGSVSTLTIQRTQQEDSAVYLCASNNGQSTDTQYFGPGTRLTVL.

The chain recombines TRBV11-2 with TRBJ1-5, with D tentatively TRBD1 (5 bases). This CDR3 spans 14 amino acids. V lost 4 bases and J 7 bases, leaving 14 bases between the germline ends. Germline V lookup: CDR1 SGHAT, CDR2 FQNNGV. The DNA for the CDR3 is TGTGCCAGCAGCTCATGGGGGGTTGAGCAGCCCCAGCATTTT. It translates to CASSSWGVEQPQHF. Drawing the rest from reference TRBV11-2 and TRBJ1-5, the complete variable domain is EAGVAQSPRYKIIEKRQSVAFWCNPISGHATLYWYQQILGQGPKLLIQFQNNGVVDDSQLPKDRFSAERLKGVDSTLKIQPAKLEDSAVYLCASSSWGVEQPQHFGDGTRLSIL.

The rearrangement uses TRBV11-3 and TRBJ1-6; D is undetermined. Deletions cut 5 bases from V and 6 bases from J, with 8 bases between. The CDR3 is 13 residues long. Germline CDR1 reads SGHNT; CDR2 reads YENEEA. Here the CDR3 DNA reads TGTGCCAGCAGCCCCGCCATTAATTCACCCCTCCACTTT. The encoded protein is CASSPAINSPLHF. Filled out from reference TRBV11-3 and TRBJ1-6, the complete variable domain reads EAGVVQSPRYKIIEKKQPVAFWCNPISGHNTLYWYLQNLGQGPELLIRYENEEAVDDSQLPKDRFSAERLKGVDSTLKIQPAELGDSAVYLCASSPAINSPLHFGNGTRLTVT.

V is TRBV6-5 and J is TRBJ1-5; a weak D match, TRBD1 (5 bases). Germline CDR1 and CDR2: MNHEY and SVGAGI. The V end lost 2 bases, the J end lost 4 bases, and 9 bases lay between the germline ends. This CDR3 is built from 14 residues. CDR3 in DNA: TGTGCCAGCAGTTACGGGGCCGGAAATCAGCCCCAGCATTTT. Translated: CASSYGAGNQPQHF.

The CDR3 protein is CASGLADGTGELFF. CDR3 in DNA: TGTGCTAGTGGTTTGGCGGACGGCACCGGGGAGCTGTTTTTT. This chain links TRBV12-5 with TRBJ2-2; D gene unclear. CDR3 length equals 14 residues. Germline V gene lookup returns CDR1 LGHNT and CDR2 FRNRAP. V dropped 1 base and J dropped 4 bases, with 7 bases sitting between them. Based on the CDR3 plus reference TRBV12-5 and TRBJ2-2, the full variable domain is DARVTQTPRHKVTEMGQEVTMRCQPILGHNTVFWYRQTMMQGLELLAYFRNRAPLDDSGMPKDRFSAEMPDATLATLKIQPSEPRDSAVYFCASGLADGTGELFFGEGSRLTVL.

The chain joins TRBV28 to TRBJ1-1; 7 bases map to TRBD1. The junction had 14 bases not matched to a gene; V was cut back by 5 bases and J by 5 bases. Germline CDR1 is MDHEN and CDR2 is SYDVKM. This CDR3 is 16 amino acids long. The CDR3 loop is CASSPPRVTGLTEAFF. The CDR3 DNA is TGTGCCAGCAGTCCACCCCGCGTGACAGGGCTAACTGAAGCTTTCTTT. The full variable domain, in which reference TRBV28 and TRBJ1-1 provide the parts outside the CDR3, is DVKVTQSSRYLVKRTGEKVFLECVQDMDHENMFWYRQDPGLGLRLIYFSYDVKMKEKGDIPEGYSVSREKKERFSLILESASTNQTSMYLCASSPPRVTGLTEAFFGQGTRLTVV.

The chain employs TRBV12-5 and TRBJ2-4; 7 nucleotides match TRBD1. The trim removed 6 bases at V and 1 base at J, leaving 6 bases unmatched. Germline V CDR1 and CDR2: LGHNT, FRNRAP. The CDR3 extends over 15 amino acids. CDR3 in DNA: TGTGCTAGTGGCCCTCCGACAGGGGCCAAAAACATTCAGTACTTC. It translates to CASGPPTGAKNIQYF.

This rearrangement joins TRBV3-1 (or the pseudogene TRBV3-2) to TRBJ2-3, with D tentatively TRBD2 (5 bases). Germline CDR1 and CDR2: LGHDT and YNNKEL (reference sequence). Between the trimmed V and J ends, which lost 0 bases and 3 bases, there was a span of 19 bases. CDR3 length: 18 amino acids. The CDR3 is CASSQDVQTDTGTDTQYF. The CDR3 region has the DNA TGTGCCAGCAGCCAAGATGTACAGACTGATACGGGGACAGATACGCAGTATTTT.

V is TRBV5-3 and J is TRBJ1-1; D is uncertain. TRBV5-3 is treated as an ORF (open reading frame) with a function not yet certain. V was clipped by 4 bases and J by 1 base, with 11 bases between them. The CDR3 loop spans 14 amino acids. The CDR3 sequence is CARSRILGNTEAFF. CDR3 coding DNA: TGTGCCAGAAGCCGCATCCTGGGGAACACTGAAGCTTTCTTT.